These 9 T cell receptor beta chains were all obtained from the same sample, sequenced in a study of glioma-infiltrating T cells. The iRepertoire nested amplicon-rescue multiplex PCR amplified TCR alpha and beta CDR3s from RNA. TCRdb analysed the multiplex PCR reads with MiXCR anew, one entry per CDR3 protein. The sample lists around 93,000 distinct CDR3 sequences; roughly 40% were seen once. The sample was glioma tissue, nonneoplastic brain tissue, or PBMCs (not recorded which). Every receptor here comes from a human donor with low-grade glioma or glioblastoma, undergoing nonglioma brain surgery, or in good health (not recorded which).

This clonotype came up many times. V is TRBV6-1 and J is TRBJ2-7; 11 bases agree with TRBD2. V dropped 5 bases and J dropped 4; count of bases not matched to a gene: 4. This CDR3 is 14 amino acids long. Germline V lookup: CDR1 MNHNS, CDR2 SASEGT. The CDR3 here is CASSPGTSGYEQYF. The CDR3 DNA sequence: TGTGCCAGCAGTCCAGGGACTAGCGGATACGAGCAGTACTTC.

On this clonotype: This may be a read error: a much more frequent sequence differs by one nucleotide. This rearrangement joins TRBV5-1 to TRBJ2-2, with a possible D match to TRBD2 (5 bases). Germline V gene sequence: CDR1 SGHRS, CDR2 YFSETQ. This CDR3 has 13 amino acids. CDR3 bases: TGCGCCAGCTTACTAGGTGACACCGGGGAGCTGGTTTTT. Residues: CASLLGDTGELVF.

This clonotype was counted ten times or more. V and J are TRBV3-1 and TRBJ2-5; D not resolved. The V and J ends lost 2 bases and 5 bases respectively, with 3 bases between them. CDR3 size: 11 residues. Germline V gene sequence: CDR1 LGHDT, CDR2 YNNKEL (reference sequence). The CDR3 DNA reads TGTGCCAGCAGCCAATCGGAGACCCAGTACTTC. Translating it yields CASSQSETQYF.

This clonotype was observed many times. The chain carries TRBV6-1 and TRBJ1-4; 9 bases map to TRBD1. The germline V gene encodes CDR1 MNHNS and CDR2 SASEGT. Trimming at V came to 5 bases and at J to 10 bases, leaving 11 bases not matched to a gene. The CDR3 covers 15 residues. CDR3 residues: CASSSSGTGNRKLFF. The CDR3 DNA reads TGTGCCAGCAGTTCCTCCGGGACAGGGAATCGAAAACTGTTTTTT.

In regard to this clonotype: The CDR3 does not end in the conserved phenylalanine or tryptophan, so this is likely a read error. The chain employs TRBV6-2 or TRBV6-3 and TRBJ2-7; D is uncertain. V lost 6 bases and J 6 bases, leaving 3 bases between the germline ends. The CDR3 contains 9 residues. Germline CDR1 and CDR2: MNHEY and SVGEGT. CDR3 in amino acids: CASSREQYL. CDR3 DNA sequence: TGTGCCAGCAGCCGCGAGCAGTACCTC.

As to this clonotype: One junction end does not reproduce the germline sequence, and a read error may be involved. The genes are TRBV6-2 or TRBV6-3 and TRBJ2-5; 7 positions match TRBD2. The CDR3 is made up of 14 amino acids. Germline values: CDR1 MNHEY, CDR2 SVGEGT. The CDR3 sequence is CASQRRGWKETQYF. The CDR3 bases are TGCGCCAGCCAGCGGCGGGGGTGGAAAGAGACCCAGTACTTC.

For this clonotype: A much larger clone differs from this one at a single base, so this may be a read error. Without the conserved terminal phenylalanine or tryptophan, this CDR3 likely stems from a read error. The V call is TRBV14, the J call TRBJ2-7; TRBD2 is a possible D gene (5 bases). Germline-derived CDR1 and CDR2 are SGHDN and FVKESK. V was clipped by 3 bases and J by 7 bases, with 10 bases between them. The CDR3 is made up of 12 amino acids. The CDR3 bases are TGTGCCAGCAGCCACCAATGGAGGGAGCAGTACTCC. This codes for CASSHQWREQYS.

This clonotype was seen many times. The chain is built from TRBV4-2 and TRBJ1-5; D unclear. The CDR3 consists of 18 residues. The germline gives CDR1 LGHNA, CDR2 YNFKEQ. Trimming left V 0 bases short and J 0 bases short, with 15 bases between. CDR3 sequence: CASSQDPQPAYSNQPQHF. The DNA of the CDR3 is TGTGCCAGCAGCCAAGATCCACAGCCCGCTTATAGCAATCAGCCCCAGCATTTT.

This clonotype appeared many times. The gene calls are TRBV19 and TRBJ2-7; TRBD1 or TRBD2 may be the D gene (5 bases each). Looked up from germline, CDR1 is LNHDA and CDR2 is SQIVND (reference sequence). V lost 10 bases to trimming and J lost 2 bases, with 18 bases between them. This CDR3 contains 14 residues. Here the CDR3 DNA reads TGTGCCACCGCCTCCGGGACGTGGCCCTACGAGCAGTACTTC. Amino acid sequence: CATASGTWPYEQYF. Based on the CDR3 plus reference TRBV19 and TRBJ2-7, the full variable domain is DGGITQSPKYLFRKEGQNVTLSCEQNLNHDAMYWYRQDPGQGLRLIYYSQIVNDFQKGDIAEGYSVSREKKESFPLTVTSAQKNPTAFYLCATASGTWPYEQYFGPGTRLTVT.